This T cell receptor beta chain came from a study of response to subunit inactivated influenza vaccine. TCRdb redid the calling of the RT-PCR reads with MiXCR, one entry per CDR3 protein. The sample includes roughly 540,000 distinct CDR3 sequences, under 30% of them seen just once. Per the germline V gene, CDR1 is SGHAT and CDR2 is FQNNGV. CDR3 length equals 16 residues. V lost 5 bases and J lost 4; bases outside the gene matches: 12. The sample also formed part of further work on T cells expressing NK-cell markers. That source notes: The authors generated TCR beta cDNA through 5'RACE template switching with UMIs. Sorting in several experiments was restricted by an anti-gamma-delta TCR antibody to alpha-beta TCR T cells. In a group of about 6 donors, dominant NKG2C+ clonotypes represented roughly 1.0-7.0% of CD8+ T cells.

Sequences were derived from CD4+ T cells sorted from PBMCs, sampled 11 to 12 days after vaccination. The V call is TRBV11-2, the J call TRBJ2-3; 7 nucleotides agree with TRBD1. The source is a man aged 45 to 65 who received an inactivated influenza vaccine. CDR3 protein: CASSPVRTGDADTQYF. CDR3 coding DNA: TGTGCCAGCAGCCCAGTCAGGACAGGAGACGCAGATACGCAGTATTTT.